The sequence of this TCR beta chain was determined in a study of CD8+ T cells in alopecia areata. Study outcomes and limitations: Normal scalp showed lower clonality than lesional scalp, especially alopecia totalis/universalis. There were also resident alphabeta T cells of normal skin sequenced in scalp samples.

Extracted from the samples, RNA was reverse transcribed into cDNA to serve as the sequencing template. The assay was immunoSEQ multiplex PCR, and TCRdb's table has in-frame clones only and misses some. The table records 150,000 or so clones, 55% of them present only once. V dropped 4 bases and J dropped 4 bases, with 11 bases sitting between them. CDR3 size: 13 residues. Germline CDR1 SNHLY, CDR2 FYNNEI. Comments on this clone: Its antigen is unidentified.

PBMCs yielded sorted CD4+ and CD8+ T cells. Sequencing was done on a sample of CD4+ T cells sorted from blood. This chain links TRBV2 with TRBJ2-7; D gene uncertain. The receptor's source is a human donor in good health. CDR3 sequence: CASSVGPNYEQYF. CDR3 in DNA: TGTGCCAGCAGTGTCGGACCAAATTACGAGCAGTACTTC. Complete variable domain (other parts from reference TRBV2 and TRBJ2-7): EPEVTQTPSHQVTQMGQEVILRCVPISNHLYFYWYRQILGQKVEFLVSFYNNEISEKSEIFDDQFSVERPDGSNFTLKIRSTKLEDSAMYFCASSVGPNYEQYFGPGTRLTVT.